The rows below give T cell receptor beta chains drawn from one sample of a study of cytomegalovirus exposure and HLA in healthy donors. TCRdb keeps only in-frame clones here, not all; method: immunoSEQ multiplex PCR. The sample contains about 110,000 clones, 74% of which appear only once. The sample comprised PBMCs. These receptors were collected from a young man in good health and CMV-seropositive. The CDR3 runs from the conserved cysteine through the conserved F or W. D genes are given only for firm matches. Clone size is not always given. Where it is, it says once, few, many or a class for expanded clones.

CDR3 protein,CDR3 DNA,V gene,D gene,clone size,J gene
CASGRDRDSEQYF,TGTGCCAGCGGCCGGGACAGGGACTCCGAGCAGTACTTC,TRBV5-4,TRBD1,-,TRBJ2-7
CASSDVSAEAFF,TGTGCCAGCAGTGATGTGTCAGCTGAAGCTTTCTTT,TRBV2,-,-,TRBJ1-1
CASSSYRQGDSYEQYF,TGTGCCAGCAGCTCCTATCGACAGGGGGACTCCTACGAGCAGTACTTC,TRBV7-9,TRBD1,-,TRBJ2-7
CASTASSYNEQFF,TGTGCCAGCACGGCTAGCTCCTACAATGAGCAGTTCTTC,TRBV28,-,-,TRBJ2-1
CASHGQANQPQHF,TGTGCCAGCCACGGACAGGCCAATCAGCCCCAGCATTTT,TRBV2,TRBD1,-,TRBJ1-5
CASSSVEGTDTQYF,TGCGCCAGCAGCTCCGTGGAGGGAACAGATACGCAGTATTTT,TRBV5-1,-,-,TRBJ2-3
CASSEWGEGNQPQHF,TGTGCCAGCAGTGAATGGGGAGAAGGCAATCAGCCCCAGCATTTT,TRBV25-1,-,-,TRBJ1-5
CASSPNTANTEAFF,TGCGCCAGCAGCCCTAATACAGCGAACACTGAAGCTTTCTTT,TRBV5-1,-,-,TRBJ1-1
CASSLDSPTQYF,TGTGCCAGCAGCTTAGACAGTCCGACCCAGTACTTC,TRBV7-2,-,few,TRBJ2-5
CASSPRGQPFDEQFF,TGTGCCAGCAGCCCCCGGGGTCAGCCTTTCGATGAGCAGTTCTTC,TRBV13,-,-,TRBJ2-1
CASSQATGLNNSPLHF,TGCGCCAGCAGCCAAGCTACCGGACTGAATAATTCACCCCTCCACTTT,TRBV4-1,-,-,TRBJ1-6
CASSEPGYEQYF,TGCGCCAGCAGTGAGCCCGGCTACGAGCAGTACTTC,TRBV10-1,-,few,TRBJ2-7
CASSHPTTGEFF,TGTGCCAGCAGCCACCCCACCACAGGGGAGTTCTTC,TRBV6-6,TRBD1,once,TRBJ2-1
CASSQDWGPAEQYF,TGCGCCAGCAGCCAAGACTGGGGGCCCGCTGAGCAGTACTTC,TRBV4-1,-,few,TRBJ2-7
CASSWTAKETQYF,TGTGCCAGCAGCTGGACTGCAAAGGAGACCCAGTACTTC,TRBV7-6,-,-,TRBJ2-5
CASSLGQGVNTIYF,TGTGCCAGCAGCCTGGGACAGGGGGTAAACACCATATATTTT,TRBV7-9,TRBD1,-,TRBJ1-3
CARSRENPF,TGTGCCAGATCTCGGGAAAACCCCTTC,TRBV6-1,-,-,TRBJ1-2
CASSSGGAYNEQFF,TGTGCCAGCAGTAGCGGGGGGGCCTACAATGAGCAGTTCTTC,TRBV5-4,TRBD2,-,TRBJ2-1
CASDREGTNEKLFF,TGTGCTAGTGACAGGGAAGGGACTAATGAAAAACTGTTTTTT,TRBV12-5,-,-,TRBJ1-4
CASSLASGSTLEQYF,TGTGCCAGCAGCTTAGCGTCAGGATCAACCCTTGAGCAGTACTTC,TRBV7-9,-,-,TRBJ2-7
CASFRTGTKAGELFF,TGTGCCAGCTTTAGGACAGGGACAAAAGCCGGGGAGCTGTTTTTT,TRBV7-8,TRBD1,-,TRBJ2-2
CASSPTGFSNQPQHF,TGTGCCAGCAGCCCAACAGGGTTCAGCAATCAGCCCCAGCATTTT,TRBV7-2,-,few,TRBJ1-5
CASSLAEGAYGYTF,TGCGCCAGCAGCTTGGCGGAGGGAGCCTATGGCTACACCTTC,TRBV5-1,-,-,TRBJ1-2
CASSSGVSYEQYF,TGTGCCAGCAGCTCCGGGGTCTCCTACGAGCAGTACTTC,TRBV5-6,-,-,TRBJ2-7
CASSFGDRGQGEKLFF,TGCGCCAGCAGCTTCGGTGACAGGGGGCAGGGTGAAAAACTGTTTTTT,TRBV5-1,TRBD1,-,TRBJ1-4
CSVATASGANVLTF,TGCAGCGTTGCTACAGCCTCTGGGGCCAACGTCCTGACTTTC,TRBV29-1,-,few,TRBJ2-6
CASSLRSERGNEQFF,TGTGCCAGCAGTTTACGGTCGGAGCGGGGCAATGAGCAGTTCTTC,TRBV28,TRBD2,-,TRBJ2-1
CASSLGGTDTQYF,TGTGCCAGCTCTTTGGGGGGAACAGATACGCAGTATTTT,TRBV9,-,-,TRBJ2-3
CASSITGQLNTEAFF,TGTGCCAGTAGTATAACGGGACAATTGAACACTGAAGCTTTCTTT,TRBV19,-,once,TRBJ1-1
CASSQGQGTEKLFF,TGTGCCAGCTCACAAGGACAGGGAACTGAAAAACTGTTTTTT,TRBV18,TRBD1,-,TRBJ1-4
CASSLNSRTETQYF,TGTGCCAGCAGCTTGAATTCGCGTACCGAGACCCAGTACTTC,TRBV5-5,-,-,TRBJ2-5
CAWTVMGAAFF,TGTGCCTGGACCGTCATGGGAGCAGCTTTCTTT,TRBV30,-,many,TRBJ1-1
CASNLAPGRGSNQPQHF,TGTGCCAGTAACCTGGCCCCCGGCAGGGGAAGCAATCAGCCCCAGCATTTT,TRBV19,-,-,TRBJ1-5
CASRTSGARGVQYF,TGTGCCAGCAGAACTAGCGGGGCACGGGGTGTGCAGTATTTT,TRBV2,TRBD2,-,TRBJ2-3
CASSQDLSGNTIYF,TGTGCCAGCAGCCAAGACCTCTCTGGAAACACCATATATTTT,TRBV4-2,-,-,TRBJ1-3
CASSGTGLWETQYF,TGTGCCAGTAGTGGGACAGGGTTGTGGGAGACCCAGTACTTC,TRBV19,TRBD1,-,TRBJ2-5
CASSLWGGPSDTQYF,TGTGCCAGCAGTTTATGGGGGGGGCCTTCAGATACGCAGTATTTT,TRBV28,-,-,TRBJ2-3
CASSPTGGQQPQHF,TGTGCCAGCAGCCCGACAGGGGGACAGCAGCCCCAGCATTTT,TRBV4-2,TRBD1,-,TRBJ1-5
CATSAAGPYYEQYF,TGTGCCACCTCGGCCGCGGGGCCTTACTACGAGCAGTACTTC,TRBV10-3,-,-,TRBJ2-7
CASSLVSGVSEQYF,TGTGCCAGCAGCTTAGTTTCAGGGGTCAGCGAGCAGTACTTC,TRBV7-9,-,-,TRBJ2-7
CASSLEGQTPSGNTIYF,TGTGCCAGCAGCTTAGAGGGACAGACTCCCTCCGGAAACACCATATATTTT,TRBV13,TRBD1,-,TRBJ1-3
CASSLTGGNQPQHF,TGTGCCAGCAGCTTGACAGGGGGCAATCAGCCCCAGCATTTT,TRBV11-2,TRBD1,-,TRBJ1-5
CASSQGRLAGPPDTQYF,TGCGCCAGCAGCCAAGGGAGACTAGCGGGCCCCCCCGATACGCAGTATTTT,TRBV4-1,TRBD2,few,TRBJ2-3